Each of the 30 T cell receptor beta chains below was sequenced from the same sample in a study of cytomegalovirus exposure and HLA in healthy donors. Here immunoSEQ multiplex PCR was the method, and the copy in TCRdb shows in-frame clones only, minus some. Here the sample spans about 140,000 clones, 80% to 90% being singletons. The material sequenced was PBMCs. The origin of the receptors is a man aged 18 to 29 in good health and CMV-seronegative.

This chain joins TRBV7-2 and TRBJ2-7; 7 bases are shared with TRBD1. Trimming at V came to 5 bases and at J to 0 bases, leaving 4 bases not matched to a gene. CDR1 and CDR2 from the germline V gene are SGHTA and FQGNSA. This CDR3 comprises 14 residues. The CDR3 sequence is CASSPGTVSYEQYF. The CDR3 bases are TGTGCCAGCAGCCCCGGGACAGTCTCCTACGAGCAGTACTTC.

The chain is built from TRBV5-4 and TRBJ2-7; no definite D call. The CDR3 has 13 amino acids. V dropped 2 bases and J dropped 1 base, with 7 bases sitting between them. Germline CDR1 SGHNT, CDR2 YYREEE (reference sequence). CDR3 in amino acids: CASSFGSSYEQYF. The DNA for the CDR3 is TGTGCCAGCAGCTTCGGGTCGTCCTACGAGCAGTACTTC.

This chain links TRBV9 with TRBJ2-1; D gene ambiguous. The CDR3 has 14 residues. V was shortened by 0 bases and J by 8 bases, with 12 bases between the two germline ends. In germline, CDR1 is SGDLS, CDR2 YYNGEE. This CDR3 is CASSVATRMYEQFF. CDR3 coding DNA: TGTGCCAGCAGCGTAGCTACCCGAATGTATGAGCAGTTCTTC. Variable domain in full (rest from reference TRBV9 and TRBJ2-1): DSGVTQTPKHLITATGQRVTLRCSPRSGDLSVYWYQQSLDQGLQFLIQYYNGEERAKGNILERFSAQQFPDLHSELNLSSLELGDSALYFCASSVATRMYEQFFGPGTRLTVL.

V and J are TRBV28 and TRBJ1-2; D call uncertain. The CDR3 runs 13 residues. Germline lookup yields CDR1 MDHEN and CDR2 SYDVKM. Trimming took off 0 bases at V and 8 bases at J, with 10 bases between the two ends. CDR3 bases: TGTGCCAGCAGTTTATGGGTAGCCGGAGGCTACACCTTC. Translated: CASSLWVAGGYTF.

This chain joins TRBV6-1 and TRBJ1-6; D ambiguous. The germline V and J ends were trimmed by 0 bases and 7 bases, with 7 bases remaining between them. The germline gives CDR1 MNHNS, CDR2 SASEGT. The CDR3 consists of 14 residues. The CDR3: CASSEAAENSPLHF. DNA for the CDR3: TGTGCCAGCAGTGAAGCGGCAGAAAATTCACCCCTCCACTTT.

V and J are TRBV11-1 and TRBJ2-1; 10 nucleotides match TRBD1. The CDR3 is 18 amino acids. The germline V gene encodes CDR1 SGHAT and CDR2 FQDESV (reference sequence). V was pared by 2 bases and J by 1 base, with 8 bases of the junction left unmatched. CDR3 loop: CASSLMGGTGASYNEQFF. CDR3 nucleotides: TGTGCCAGCAGCTTAATGGGAGGGACAGGGGCGTCCTACAATGAGCAGTTCTTC.

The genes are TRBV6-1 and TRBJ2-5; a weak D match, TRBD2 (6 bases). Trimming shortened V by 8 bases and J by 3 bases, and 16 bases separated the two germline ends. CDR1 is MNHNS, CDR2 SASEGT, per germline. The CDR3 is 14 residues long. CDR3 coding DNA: TGTGCCAGCCTGGAGGGGCCAGCTAAAGAGACCCAGTACTTC. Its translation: CASLEGPAKETQYF.

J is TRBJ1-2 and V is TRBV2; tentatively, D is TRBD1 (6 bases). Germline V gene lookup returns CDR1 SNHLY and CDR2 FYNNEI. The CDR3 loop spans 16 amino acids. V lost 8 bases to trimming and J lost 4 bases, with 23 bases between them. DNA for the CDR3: TGTGCCAGCCTCAAGGAACAGGGATCCTACGTCTATGGCTACACCTTC. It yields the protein CASLKEQGSYVYGYTF.

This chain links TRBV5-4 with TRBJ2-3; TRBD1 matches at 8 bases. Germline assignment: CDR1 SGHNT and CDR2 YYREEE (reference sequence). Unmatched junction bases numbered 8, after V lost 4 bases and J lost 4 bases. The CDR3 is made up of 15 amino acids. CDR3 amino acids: CASSPMTGEADTQYF. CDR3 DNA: TGTGCCAGCAGCCCCATGACAGGGGAGGCAGATACGCAGTATTTT. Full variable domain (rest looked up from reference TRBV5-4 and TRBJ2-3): ETGVTQSPTHLIKTRGQQVTLRCSSQSGHNTVSWYQQALGQGPQFIFQYYREEENGRGNFPPRFSGLQFPNYSSELNVNALELDDSALYLCASSPMTGEADTQYFGPGTRLTVL.

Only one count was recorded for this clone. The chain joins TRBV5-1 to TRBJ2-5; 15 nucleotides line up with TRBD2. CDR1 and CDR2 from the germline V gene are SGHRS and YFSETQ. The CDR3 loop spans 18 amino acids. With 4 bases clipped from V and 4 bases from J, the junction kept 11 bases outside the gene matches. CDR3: CASSPIGLAGGYGETQYF. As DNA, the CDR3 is TGCGCCAGCAGCCCGATAGGACTAGCGGGGGGGTATGGAGAGACCCAGTACTTC.

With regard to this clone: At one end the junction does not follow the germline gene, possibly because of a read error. CDR3 sequence reads: CASSEGQTYVQYF. CDR3 sequence (DNA): TGTGCCAGCAGTGAGGGACAGACTTACGTGCAGTACTTC. The chain links TRBV25-1 to TRBJ2-7; 7 positions agree with TRBD1. The CDR3 has 13 amino acids. Germline V lookup: CDR1 MGHDK, CDR2 SYGVNS.

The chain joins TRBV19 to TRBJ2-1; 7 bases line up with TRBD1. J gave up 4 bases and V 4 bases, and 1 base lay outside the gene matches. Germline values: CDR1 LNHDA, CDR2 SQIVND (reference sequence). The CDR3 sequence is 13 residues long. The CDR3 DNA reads TGTGCCAGTAGTAAGGACAGGTACAATGAGCAGTTCTTC. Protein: CASSKDRYNEQFF.

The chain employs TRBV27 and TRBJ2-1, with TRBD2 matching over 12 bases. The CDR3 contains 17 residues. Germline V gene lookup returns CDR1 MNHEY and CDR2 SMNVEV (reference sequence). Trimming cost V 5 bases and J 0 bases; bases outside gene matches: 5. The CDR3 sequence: CASSLPSGRVSYNEQFF. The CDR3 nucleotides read TGTGCCAGCAGTCTTCCTAGCGGGAGGGTCTCCTACAATGAGCAGTTCTTC.

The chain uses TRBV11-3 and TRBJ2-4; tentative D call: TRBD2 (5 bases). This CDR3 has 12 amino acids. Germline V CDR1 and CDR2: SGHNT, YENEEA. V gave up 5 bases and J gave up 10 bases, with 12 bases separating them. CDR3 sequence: CASSATPGIQYF. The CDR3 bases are TGTGCCAGCAGCGCAACGCCGGGGATTCAGTACTTC.

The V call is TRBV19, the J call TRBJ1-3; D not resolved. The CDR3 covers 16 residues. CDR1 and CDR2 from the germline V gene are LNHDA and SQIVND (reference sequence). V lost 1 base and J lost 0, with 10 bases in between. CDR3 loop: CASSIVAANSGNTIYF. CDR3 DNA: TGTGCCAGTAGTATAGTGGCGGCAAACTCTGGAAACACCATATATTTT.

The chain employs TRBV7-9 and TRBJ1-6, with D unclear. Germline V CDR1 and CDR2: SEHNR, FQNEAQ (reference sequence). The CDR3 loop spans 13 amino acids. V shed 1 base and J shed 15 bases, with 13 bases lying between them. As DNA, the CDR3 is TGTGCCAGCAGCTTAGGACCGCGGGCTAGCCTCCACTTT. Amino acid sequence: CASSLGPRASLHF.

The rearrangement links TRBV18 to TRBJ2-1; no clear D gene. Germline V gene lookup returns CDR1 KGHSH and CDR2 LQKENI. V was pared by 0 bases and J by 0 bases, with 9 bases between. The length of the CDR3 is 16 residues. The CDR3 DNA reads TGTGCCAGCTCACCACCTCAAAGGAGCTCCTACAATGAGCAGTTCTTC. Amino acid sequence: CASSPPQRSSYNEQFF.

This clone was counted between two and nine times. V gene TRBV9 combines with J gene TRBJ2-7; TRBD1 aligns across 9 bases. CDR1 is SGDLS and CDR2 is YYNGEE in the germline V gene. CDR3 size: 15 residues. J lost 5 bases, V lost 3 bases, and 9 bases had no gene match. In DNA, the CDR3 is TGTGCCAGCAGCGGGAAGACAGGGGGGATACACGAGCAGTACTTC. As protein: CASSGKTGGIHEQYF.

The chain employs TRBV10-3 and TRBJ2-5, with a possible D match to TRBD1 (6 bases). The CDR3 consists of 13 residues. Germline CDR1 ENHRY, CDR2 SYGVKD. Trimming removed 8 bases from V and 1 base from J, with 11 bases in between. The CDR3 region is CAIGRDTQETQYF. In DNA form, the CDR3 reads TGTGCCATCGGACGGGACACCCAAGAGACCCAGTACTTC.

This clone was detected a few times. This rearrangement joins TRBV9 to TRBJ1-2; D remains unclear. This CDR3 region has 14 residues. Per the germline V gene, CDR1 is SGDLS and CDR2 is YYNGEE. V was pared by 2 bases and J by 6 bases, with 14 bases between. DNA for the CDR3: TGTGCCAGCAGCGTCGGGTCCATGTTGGATGGCTACACCTTC. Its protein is CASSVGSMLDGYTF.

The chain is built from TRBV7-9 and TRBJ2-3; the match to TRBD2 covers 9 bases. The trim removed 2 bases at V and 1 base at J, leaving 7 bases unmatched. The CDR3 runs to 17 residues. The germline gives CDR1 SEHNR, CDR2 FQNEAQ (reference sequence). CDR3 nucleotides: TGTGCCAGCAGCTTAACCCATGCTAGCGGGGGCACAGATACGCAGTATTTT. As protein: CASSLTHASGGTDTQYF.

The CDR3 DNA sequence: TGTGCCAGCAACGCTCGCCCCGGGGGTAACTATGGCTACACCTTC. Encoded protein: CASNARPGGNYGYTF. The chain has TRBV6-5 and TRBJ1-2; weak D call: TRBD1 (5 bases). Germline CDR1 MNHEY, CDR2 SVGAGI. This CDR3 spans 15 amino acids. The V gene lost 7 bases and the J gene lost 1 base, with 16 bases spanning the gap.

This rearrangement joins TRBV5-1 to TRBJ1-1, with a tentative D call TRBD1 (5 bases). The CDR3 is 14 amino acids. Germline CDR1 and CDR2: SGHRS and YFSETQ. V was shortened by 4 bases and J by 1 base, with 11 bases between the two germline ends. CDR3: CASSLSDRNTEAFF. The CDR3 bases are TGCGCCAGCAGCCTCAGCGACAGGAACACTGAAGCTTTCTTT.

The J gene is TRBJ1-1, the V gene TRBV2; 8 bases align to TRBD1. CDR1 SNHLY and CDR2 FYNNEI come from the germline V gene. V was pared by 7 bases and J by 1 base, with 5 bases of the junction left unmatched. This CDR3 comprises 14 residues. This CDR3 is CASTQGTGNTEAFF. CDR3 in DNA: TGTGCCAGCACCCAAGGGACAGGGAACACTGAAGCTTTCTTT.

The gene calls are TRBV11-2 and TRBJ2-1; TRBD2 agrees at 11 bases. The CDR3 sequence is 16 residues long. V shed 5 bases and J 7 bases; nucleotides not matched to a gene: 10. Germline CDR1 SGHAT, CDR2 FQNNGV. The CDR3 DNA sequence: TGTGCCAGCAGCGCAAGACTAGCGGGAAGGGGAAATGAGCAGTTCTTC. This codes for CASSARLAGRGNEQFF.

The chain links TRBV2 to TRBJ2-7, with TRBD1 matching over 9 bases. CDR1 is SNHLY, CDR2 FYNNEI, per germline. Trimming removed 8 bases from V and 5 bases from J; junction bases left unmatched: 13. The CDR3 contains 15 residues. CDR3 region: CASLILGTGINEQYF. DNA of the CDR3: TGTGCCAGCCTCATCCTCGGGACAGGGATCAACGAGCAGTACTTC.

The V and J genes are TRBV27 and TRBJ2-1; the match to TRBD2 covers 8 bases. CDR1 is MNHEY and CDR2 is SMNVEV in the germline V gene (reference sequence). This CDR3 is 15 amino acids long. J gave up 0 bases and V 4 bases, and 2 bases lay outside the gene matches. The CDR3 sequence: CASSSAGGSYNEQFF. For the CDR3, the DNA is TGTGCCAGCAGTTCCGCGGGGGGCTCCTACAATGAGCAGTTCTTC.

CDR3 loop: CASSEANSDTEAFF. For the CDR3, the DNA is TGTGCCAGCAGTGAAGCGAACTCCGACACTGAAGCTTTCTTT. This chain connects TRBV6-1 to TRBJ1-1; D is unresolved. Germline V CDR1 and CDR2: MNHNS, SASEGT. CDR3 size: 14 residues. Trimming took off 0 bases at V and 3 bases at J, with 8 bases between the two ends.

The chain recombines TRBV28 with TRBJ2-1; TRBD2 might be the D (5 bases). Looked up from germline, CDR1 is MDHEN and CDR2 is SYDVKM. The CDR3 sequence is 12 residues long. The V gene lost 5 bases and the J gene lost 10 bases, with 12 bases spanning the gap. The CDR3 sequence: CASSPLGDEQFF. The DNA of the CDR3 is TGTGCCAGCAGTCCCTTGGGAGACGAGCAGTTCTTC.

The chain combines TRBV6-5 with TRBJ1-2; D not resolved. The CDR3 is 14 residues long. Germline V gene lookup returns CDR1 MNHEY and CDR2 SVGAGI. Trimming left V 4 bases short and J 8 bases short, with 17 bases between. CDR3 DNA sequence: TGTGCCAGCAGTTCACGCGGACTCTCCCTCGGCTACACCTTC. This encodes CASSSRGLSLGYTF.